These T cell receptor beta chains were read from a single sample in a study of cytomegalovirus exposure and HLA in healthy donors. Using immunoSEQ multiplex PCR, the repertoire was profiled, and TCRdb retains in-frame clones only, with some absent. The profile shows about 57,000 clones, around 92% of them singletons. Sequencing input: PBMCs. The receptors come from a woman younger than 35 in good health and CMV-seronegative. Each CDR3 is given with its conserved first and last residue. Fields, in order: J gene, clone size, V gene, D gene, CDR3 DNA, CDR3 protein. The D gene is left open where the match is weak. A clone size is listed for some rows: how often the clone was seen (once, few, many), or a class if it is expanded.

TRBJ2-3 | . | TRBV19 | . | TGTGCCAGTAGTAATCAGGTAGATACGCAGTATTTT | CASSNQVDTQYF
TRBJ2-1 | . | TRBV5-4 | TRBD2 | TGTGCCAGCAGCCCGTCCGGGACTAGAGTCAATGAGCAGTTCTTC | CASSPSGTRVNEQFF
TRBJ1-2 | . | TRBV30 | . | TGTGCCTGGACTTTTACAGGGACCTATGGCTACACCTTC | CAWTFTGTYGYTF
TRBJ1-5 | once | TRBV2 | . | TGTGCCAGCAGTGAAGCGCCCGGGAAAAATCAGCCCCAGCATTTT | CASSEAPGKNQPQHF
TRBJ1-1 | . | TRBV28 | TRBD1 | TGTGCCAGCATCCCCATACGTCCAGACAGGGAGCCTTTAAGGCACACTGAAGCTTTCTTT | CASIPIRPDREPLRHTEAFF
TRBJ1-3 | . | TRBV18 | TRBD1 | TGTGCCAGCTCACCCAGTCGACAGGGGATCTCTGGAAACACCATATATTTT | CASSPSRQGISGNTIYF
TRBJ1-4 | few | TRBV5-1 | . | TGCGCCAGCAGCTTGCAGATTTCGGAAAAACTGTTTTTT | CASSLQISEKLFF
TRBJ1-1 | . | TRBV7-2 | TRBD1 | TGTGCCAGCAGCTGGACAGGGTACGGAGCTTTCTTT | CASSWTGYGAFF
TRBJ1-1 | . | TRBV30 | . | TGTGCCTGGAGTGGGGGGGGACCTGAAGCTTTCTTT | CAWSGGGPEAFF
TRBJ2-2 | . | TRBV18 | TRBD2 | TGTGCCAGCTCCCGCAACTCACCGGGACTAGCGGGAATGAACACCGGGGAGCTGTTTTTT | CASSRNSPGLAGMNTGELFF
TRBJ1-1 | . | TRBV5-1 | . | TGCGCCAGCAGCTTGGCGGGGGGGGCCACTGAAGCTTTCTTT | CASSLAGGATEAFF
TRBJ1-2 | . | TRBV6-5 | . | TGTGCCAGCAGTTACGGCCTTAACTATGGCTACACCTTC | CASSYGLNYGYTF
TRBJ2-6 | . | TRBV7-8 | . | TGTGCCAGCAGCGCTAGACAGCTTCTCTCTGGGGCCAACGTCCTGACTTTC | CASSARQLLSGANVLTF
TRBJ2-3 | few | TRBV2 | TRBD2 | TGTGCCAGCAGTGAACAGCGGGGGTTCACAGATACGCAGTATTTT | CASSEQRGFTDTQYF
TRBJ2-1 | . | TRBV6-7 | . | TGTGCCAGCAGTTCAGGGACTTGCCTGTACAATGAGCAGTTCTTC | CASSSGTCLYNEQFF
TRBJ1-3 | . | TRBV6-1 | . | TGTGCCAGCACCAACGGACAGAATTCTGGAAACACCATATATTTT | CASTNGQNSGNTIYF
TRBJ2-3 | few | TRBV5-1 | . | TGCGCCAGCCTTCCCGGGTCGGGATCAGATACGCAGTATTTT | CASLPGSGSDTQYF
TRBJ2-2 | . | TRBV7-9 | TRBD2 | TGTGCCAGCAGCTTTAGCGGGAGTAGGGCCGGGGAGCTGTTTTTT | CASSFSGSRAGELFF
TRBJ2-5 | . | TRBV28 | . | TGTGCCAGCAGTTTAGGGCTACAAGAGACCCAGTACTTC | CASSLGLQETQYF
TRBJ2-5 | few | TRBV19 | . | TGTGCCAGTTCAATAGGAGCCCCCCCAGAGACCCAGTACTTC | CASSIGAPPETQYF
TRBJ2-2 | . | TRBV18 | TRBD1 | TGTGCCAGCTCACCCTTCGCGGGACAGGGGAACACCGGGGAGCTGTTTTTT | CASSPFAGQGNTGELFF
TRBJ2-5 | . | TRBV7-9 | . | TGTGCCAGCAGCTTAGCTACTAGCTGGTCCGGCCAAGAGACCCAGTACTTC | CASSLATSWSGQETQYF
TRBJ2-3 | . | TRBV5-1 | TRBD2 | TGCGCCAGCAGCCAAAACCTAGCGGGGGTATACACAGATACGCAGTATTTT | CASSQNLAGVYTDTQYF
TRBJ1-4 | . | TRBV28 | TRBD1 | TGTGCCAGCAGGCGGGGACAGGTGAATGAAAAACTGTTTTTT | CASRRGQVNEKLFF
TRBJ1-2 | . | TRBV14 | . | TGTGCCAGCAGCCAAGCCGGTTCCCCGGGGTATGGCTACACCTTC | CASSQAGSPGYGYTF
TRBJ1-5 | . | TRBV5-4 | . | TGTGCCAGCAGTCAAGGACAGAGCAATCAGCCCCAGCATTTT | CASSQGQSNQPQHF
TRBJ2-5 | . | TRBV28 | . | TGTGCCAGCAGCCTCCTCCAGGGGGGACCCCAAGAGACCCAGTACTTC | CASSLLQGGPQETQYF
TRBJ2-3 | . | TRBV19 | . | TGTGCCAGTAGTGCCTCCAGTGAACCTAGCACAGATACGCAGTATTTT | CASSASSEPSTDTQYF
TRBJ2-2 | . | TRBV2 | . | TGTGCCAGCAGTGATTGGACTACAAACACCGGGGAGCTGTTTTTT | CASSDWTTNTGELFF
TRBJ1-3 | . | TRBV2 | . | TGTGCCAGCTTGTCGCTAGGAAACACCATATATTTT | CASLSLGNTIYF
TRBJ1-4 | . | TRBV2 | . | TGTGCCAGCAGTGATTGGGCCCCAGGTCTTGGTGAAAAACTGTTTTTT | CASSDWAPGLGEKLFF
TRBJ1-1 | . | TRBV27 | . | TGTGCCAGCAGGGAACCGGAGACAGAGAACACTGAAGCTTTCTTT | CASREPETENTEAFF
TRBJ2-7 | many | TRBV6-4 | . | TGTGCCAGTACAGAGGGCTCCTACGAGCAGTACTTC | CASTEGSYEQYF
TRBJ2-2 | . | TRBV15 | . | TGTGCCACCAGCAGAGGGGCCCAAAACACCGGGGAGCTGTTTTTT | CATSRGAQNTGELFF
TRBJ2-7 | once | TRBV29-1 | . | TGCAGCGTTGGAGAGAGCAGGGGAGCGAAGCAGTACTTC | CSVGESRGAKQYF
TRBJ1-1 | . | TRBV5-1 | . | TGCGCCAGCAGCTTAAGGTTAGCAGTAAACACTGAAGCTTTCTTT | CASSLRLAVNTEAFF
TRBJ1-1 | . | TRBV11-2 | . | TGTGCCAGCAGCTTAGTCCTCGGGGATAATGAAGCTTTCTTT | CASSLVLGDNEAFF
TRBJ2-7 | . | TRBV2 | TRBD2 | TGTGCCAGCCACGGGGGGGGATGGACTAGCTCCTACGAGCAGTACTTC | CASHGGGWTSSYEQYF
TRBJ2-7 | . | TRBV28 | . | TGTGCCAGCAGTTTAACTGGAGGGGCGAGCTACGAGCAGTACTTC | CASSLTGGASYEQYF
TRBJ2-1 | . | TRBV7-9 | . | TGTGCCAGCCTCCCCCAGGATCAATACTCCTACAATGAGCAGTTCTTC | CASLPQDQYSYNEQFF
TRBJ2-2 | . | TRBV10-3 | TRBD1 | TGTGCCATCAGTGCAATGACGGGACAGGGGGGCACCGGGGAGCTGTTTTTT | CAISAMTGQGGTGELFF
TRBJ2-7 | . | TRBV4-1 | TRBD2 | TGCGCCAGCAGCCTGCGGACTAGCGGGGGGTACGAGCAGTACTTC | CASSLRTSGGYEQYF
TRBJ1-1 | . | TRBV5-1 | TRBD1 | TGCGCCAGCAGCTTGGAGGGGACAGGGGTCTCAGCTTTCTTT | CASSLEGTGVSAFF
TRBJ2-7 | . | TRBV19 | . | TGTGCCAGTAGTATTCTTAGCGGCCCCTACGAGCAGTACTTC | CASSILSGPYEQYF
TRBJ1-1 | once | TRBV11-2 | . | TGTGCCAGCAGCGCAACCAGGGGAAGCACTGAAGCTTTCTTT | CASSATRGSTEAFF
TRBJ1-2 | . | TRBV6-1 | . | TGTGCCAGCAGTGAAGACATTAGCGGGGCGAGCTATGGCTACACCTTC | CASSEDISGASYGYTF
TRBJ2-2 | . | TRBV7-8 | . | TGTGCCAGCAGCGCACAGGTAAACACCGGGGAGCTGTTTTTT | CASSAQVNTGELFF
TRBJ2-1 | . | TRBV7-8 | . | TGTGCCAGCAAGAATAGGGGGGGTAATGAGCAGTTCTTC | CASKNRGGNEQFF
TRBJ1-3 | . | TRBV4-1 | . | TGCGCCAGCAGCCAAGATTTGAGACAAAACACCATATATTTT | CASSQDLRQNTIYF
TRBJ2-5 | . | TRBV11-2 | . | TGTGCCAGCAGCTTAAATCTCGGGACTGGACCCAGAGAGACCCAGTACTTC | CASSLNLGTGPRETQYF
TRBJ1-3 | . | TRBV19 | TRBD1 | TGTGCCAGTAGTCTTGACAGGGTCGGCTCTGGAAACACCATATATTTT | CASSLDRVGSGNTIYF
TRBJ2-7 | . | TRBV5-1 | TRBD1 | TGCGCCAGCAGCAGGGGACAGGGGGAGAACTACGAGCAGTACTTC | CASSRGQGENYEQYF
TRBJ2-3 | . | TRBV5-4 | . | TGTGCCAGCAGCCACCCCAATATAGAGACACCAGATACGCAGTATTTT | CASSHPNIETPDTQYF
TRBJ2-1 | . | TRBV11-1 | TRBD2 | TGTGCCAGCAGCGGCGGACCGAGCGCTACTAGCGGCTCCTACAATGAGCAGTTCTTC | CASSGGPSATSGSYNEQFF
TRBJ1-4 | . | TRBV29-1 | . | TGCAGCGTTGAAGATAGAGAACAGGCGCCCAATTTT | CSVEDREQAPNF